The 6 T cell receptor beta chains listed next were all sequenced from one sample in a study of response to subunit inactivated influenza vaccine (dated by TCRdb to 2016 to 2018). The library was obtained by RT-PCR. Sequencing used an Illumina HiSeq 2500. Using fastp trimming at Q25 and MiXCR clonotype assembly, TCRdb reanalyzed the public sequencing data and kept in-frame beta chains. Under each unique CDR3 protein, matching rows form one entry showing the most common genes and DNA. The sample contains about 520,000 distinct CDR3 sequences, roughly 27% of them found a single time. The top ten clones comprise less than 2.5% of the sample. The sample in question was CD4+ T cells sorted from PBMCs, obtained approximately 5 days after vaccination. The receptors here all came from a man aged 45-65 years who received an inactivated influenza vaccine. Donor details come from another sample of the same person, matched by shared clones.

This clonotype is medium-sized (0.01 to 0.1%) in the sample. CDR3 loop: CSARGGLAIHEQYF. The CDR3 DNA reads TGCAGTGCTAGAGGTGGGTTGGCCATCCACGAGCAGTACTTC. The chain is built from TRBV20-1 and TRBJ2-7; D unclear. V shed 1 base and J shed 5 bases, with 15 bases lying between them. This CDR3 comprises 14 residues. The germline V gene has CDR1 DFQATT and CDR2 SNEGSKA (reference sequence).

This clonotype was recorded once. The CDR3 region is CSVPEDPLSSYNEQFF. In nucleotides, the CDR3 is TGCAGCGTACCGGAGGACCCTCTGAGCTCCTACAATGAGCAGTTCTTC. This rearrangement joins TRBV29-1 to TRBJ2-1, with D possibly matching TRBD2 (5 bases). Per germline, CDR1 SQVTM and CDR2 ANQGSEA. Deletions cut 6 bases from V and 0 bases from J, with 18 bases between. This CDR3 contains 16 residues.

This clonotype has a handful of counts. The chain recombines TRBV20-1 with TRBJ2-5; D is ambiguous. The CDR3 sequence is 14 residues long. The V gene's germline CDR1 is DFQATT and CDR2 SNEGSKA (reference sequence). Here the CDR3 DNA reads TGCAGCGCTTCAGACAAGGGATTATTGGAGACCCAGTACTTC. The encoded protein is CSASDKGLLETQYF.

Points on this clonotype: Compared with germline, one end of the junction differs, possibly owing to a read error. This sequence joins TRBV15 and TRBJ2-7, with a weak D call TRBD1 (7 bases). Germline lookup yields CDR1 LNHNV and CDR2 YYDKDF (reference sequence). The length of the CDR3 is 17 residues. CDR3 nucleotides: TGTGTCACCAGCAGAGACCAGGGGGGCCCCTTCTCCTACGAGCAGTACTTC. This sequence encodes CVTSRDQGGPFSYEQYF.

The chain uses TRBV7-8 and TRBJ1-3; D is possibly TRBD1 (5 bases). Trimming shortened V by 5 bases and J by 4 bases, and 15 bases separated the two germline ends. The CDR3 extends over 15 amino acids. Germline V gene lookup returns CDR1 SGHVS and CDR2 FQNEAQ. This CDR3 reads CASSEQAIAGNTIYF. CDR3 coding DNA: TGTGCCAGCAGCGAACAGGCCATCGCCGGAAACACCATATATTTT. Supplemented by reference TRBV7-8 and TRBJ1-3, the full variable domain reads GAGVSQSPRYKVAKRGQDVALRCDPISGHVSLFWYQQALGQGPEFLTYFQNEAQLDKSGLPSDRFFAERPEGSVSTLKIQRTQQEDSAVYLCASSEQAIAGNTIYFGEGSWLTVV.

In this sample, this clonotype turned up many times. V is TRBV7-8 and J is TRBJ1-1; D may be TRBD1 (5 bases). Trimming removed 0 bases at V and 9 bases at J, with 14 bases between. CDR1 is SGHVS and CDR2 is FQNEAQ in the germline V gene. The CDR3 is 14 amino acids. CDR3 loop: CASSLAREGLQAFF. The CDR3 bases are TGTGCCAGCAGCTTAGCCAGGGAGGGACTTCAAGCTTTCTTT.